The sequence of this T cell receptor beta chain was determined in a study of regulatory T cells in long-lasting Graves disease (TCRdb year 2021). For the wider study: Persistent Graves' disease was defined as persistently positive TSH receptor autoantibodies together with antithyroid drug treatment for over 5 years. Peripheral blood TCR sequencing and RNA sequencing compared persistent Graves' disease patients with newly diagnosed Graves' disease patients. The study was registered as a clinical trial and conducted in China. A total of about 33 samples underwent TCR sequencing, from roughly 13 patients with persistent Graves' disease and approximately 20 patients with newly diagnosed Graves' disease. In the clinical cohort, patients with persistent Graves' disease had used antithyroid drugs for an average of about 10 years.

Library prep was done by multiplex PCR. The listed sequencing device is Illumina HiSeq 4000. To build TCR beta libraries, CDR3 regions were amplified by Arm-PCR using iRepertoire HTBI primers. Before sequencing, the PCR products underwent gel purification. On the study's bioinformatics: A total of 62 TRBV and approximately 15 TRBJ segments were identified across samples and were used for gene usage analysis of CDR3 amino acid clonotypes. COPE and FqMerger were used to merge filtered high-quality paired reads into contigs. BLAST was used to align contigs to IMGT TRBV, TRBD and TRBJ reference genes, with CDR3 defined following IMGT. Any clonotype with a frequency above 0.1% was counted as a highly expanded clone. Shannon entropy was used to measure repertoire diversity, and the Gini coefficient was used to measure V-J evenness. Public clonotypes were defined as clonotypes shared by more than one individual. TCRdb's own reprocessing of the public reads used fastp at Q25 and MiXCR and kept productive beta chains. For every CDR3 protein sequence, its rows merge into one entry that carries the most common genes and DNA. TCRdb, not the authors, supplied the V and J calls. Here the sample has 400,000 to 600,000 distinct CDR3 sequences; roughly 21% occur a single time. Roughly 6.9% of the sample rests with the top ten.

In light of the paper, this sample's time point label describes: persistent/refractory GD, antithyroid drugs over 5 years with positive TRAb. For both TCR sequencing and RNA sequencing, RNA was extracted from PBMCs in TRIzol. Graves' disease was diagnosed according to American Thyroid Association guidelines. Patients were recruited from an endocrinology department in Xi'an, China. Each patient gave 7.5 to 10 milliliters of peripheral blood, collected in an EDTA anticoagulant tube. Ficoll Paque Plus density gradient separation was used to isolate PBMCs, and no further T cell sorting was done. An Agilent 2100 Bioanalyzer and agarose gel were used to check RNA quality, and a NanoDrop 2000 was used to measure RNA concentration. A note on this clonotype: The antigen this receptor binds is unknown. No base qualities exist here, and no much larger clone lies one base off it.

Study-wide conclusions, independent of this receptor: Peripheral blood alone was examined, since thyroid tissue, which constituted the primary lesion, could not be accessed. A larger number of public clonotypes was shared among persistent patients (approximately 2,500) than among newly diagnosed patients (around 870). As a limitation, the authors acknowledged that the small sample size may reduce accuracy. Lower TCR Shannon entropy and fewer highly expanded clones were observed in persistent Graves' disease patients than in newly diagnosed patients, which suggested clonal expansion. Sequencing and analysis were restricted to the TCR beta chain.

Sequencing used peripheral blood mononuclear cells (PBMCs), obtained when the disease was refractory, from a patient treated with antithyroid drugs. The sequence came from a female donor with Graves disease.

DNA sequence: TGTGCCAGCAGCCCCTCTCGGATCCGAGAGACAGATACGCAGTATTTT. Its coded protein is CASSPSRIRETDTQYF. The chain is assembled from TRBV7-9 and TRBJ2-3, with no D gene named confidently. The CDR3 starts with the cysteine, ends with the phenylalanine, and has 16 residues. Solely the CDR3 DNA is kept, with 48 bases framed from the first base. The germline V gene (reference sequence) specifies SEHNR as CDR1 and FQNEAQ as CDR2. V drops 5 bases and J drops 3 bases, leaving 18 bases in between.